One and the same sample provided the 30 T cell receptor beta chains below, sequenced in a study of T cell responses to AZD1222 COVID-19 vaccine. The repertoire was sequenced with immunoSEQ multiplex PCR; TCRdb's copy has only in-frame clones and lacks some. The sample lists 100,000 to 150,000 clones, around 92% occurring once. The source material was peripheral blood, sampled 28 days after the second AZD1222 dose. These receptor sequences come from an adult who received the AZD1222 COVID-19 vaccine.

The chain carries TRBV11-2 and TRBJ1-2, with TRBD1 identical over 7 bases. The CDR3 runs 13 residues. V shed 1 base and J 4 bases; nucleotides not matched to a gene: 0. In germline, CDR1 is SGHAT, CDR2 FQNNGV. The CDR3 reads CASSLAGGYGYTF. Here the CDR3 DNA reads TGTGCCAGCAGCTTAGCAGGGGGCTATGGCTACACCTTC.

The chain recombines TRBV12-5 with TRBJ2-1, with 13 bases matching TRBD2. J gave up 7 bases and V 5 bases, and 17 bases lay outside the gene matches. The germline gives CDR1 LGHNT, CDR2 FRNRAP. The CDR3 totals 19 residues. CDR3 sequence reads: CASGPRGLAGEGTGNEQFF. The CDR3 DNA is TGTGCTAGTGGTCCCCGCGGACTAGCGGGAGAGGGGACAGGGAATGAGCAGTTCTTC.

This chain joins TRBV6-5 and TRBJ1-5; no clear D gene. Looked up from germline, CDR1 is MNHEY and CDR2 is SVGAGI. CDR3 length: 13 amino acids. Trimming stripped 6 bases from V and 2 bases from J, with 8 bases between. The CDR3 reads CASSYPGNQPQHF. The DNA of the CDR3 is TGTGCCAGCAGCTACCCTGGCAATCAGCCCCAGCATTTT.

V and J are TRBV5-4 and TRBJ1-2, with TRBD1 as a possible D gene (6 bases). Deletions cut 0 bases from V and 1 base from J, with 16 bases between. The CDR3 runs 17 residues. Per the germline V gene, CDR1 is SGHNT and CDR2 is YYREEE (reference sequence). This CDR3 reads CASSLGGAALINYGYTF. The CDR3 DNA is TGTGCCAGCAGCTTGGGGGGGGCCGCTCTAATTAACTATGGCTACACCTTC.

The rearrangement joins TRBV29-1 to TRBJ1-3, with 12 nucleotides matching TRBD1. CDR1 SQVTM and CDR2 ANQGSEA come from the germline V gene. This CDR3 spans 17 amino acids. V lost 6 bases, J lost 0 bases, and 9 bases stayed unmatched. DNA of the CDR3: TGCAGCGTAGGGGGACAGGGGGCGAGGGGCTCTGGAAACACCATATATTTT. It translates to CSVGGQGARGSGNTIYF.

The chain couples TRBV21-1 to TRBJ2-2; the D segment call TRBD1 is taken from the table without a DNA check. TRBV21-1 counts as a pseudogene. CDR3 size: 18 residues. The chain's CDR3 is CASSKKGYRGWDTGELFF. The CDR3 DNA sequence: TGTGCCAGCAGCAAAAAAGGGTACAGGGGATGGGACACCGGGGAGCTGTTTTTT.

This clone was counted only a few times. The chain has TRBV6-6 and TRBJ2-2, with TRBD1 matching 8 bases. V was pared by 0 bases and J by 3 bases, with 3 bases of the junction left unmatched. This CDR3 contains 16 residues. The germline V gene encodes CDR1 MNHNY and CDR2 SVGAGI (reference sequence). CDR3: CASSYSGTGYTGELFF. DNA for the CDR3: TGTGCCAGCAGTTACTCGGGGACAGGCTACACCGGGGAGCTGTTTTTT.

The rearrangement joins TRBV3-1 (or the pseudogene TRBV3-2) to TRBJ1-1; no clear D. The CDR3 is 16 amino acids. The V gene's germline CDR1 is LGHDT and CDR2 YNNKEL (reference sequence). V was pared by 1 base and J by 0 bases, with 12 bases between. CDR3 bases: TGTGCCAGCAGCCAAGGGCAGGCTGAACTGAACACTGAAGCTTTCTTT. Its translation is CASSQGQAELNTEAFF.

The J gene is TRBJ1-3, the V gene TRBV19, with no clear D. The CDR3 contains 12 residues. Germline V gene data show CDR1 as LNHDA and CDR2 as SQIVND (reference sequence). The V end lost 2 bases, the J end lost 4 bases, and 3 bases lay between the germline ends. The CDR3 DNA follows: TGTGCCAGTAGTATAAGAGGAAACACCATATATTTT. Encoded protein: CASSIRGNTIYF. The full variable domain, its missing parts supplied by reference TRBV19 and TRBJ1-3, is DGGITQSPKYLFRKEGQNVTLSCEQNLNHDAMYWYRQDPGQGLRLIYYSQIVNDFQKGDIAEGYSVSREKKESFPLTVTSAQKNPTAFYLCASSIRGNTIYFGEGSWLTVV.

The chain couples TRBV6-1 to TRBJ2-7; 8 positions agree with TRBD1. The V gene end was trimmed by 0 bases and the J gene end by 7 bases; junction bases not matched to a gene: 11. CDR3 length: 16 amino acids. Germline CDR1 is MNHNS and CDR2 is SASEGT. The CDR3 coding sequence is TGTGCCAGCAGTGAAGCTGGTCAGGGGGCGCGATGGGAGCAGTACGTC. Translating it yields CASSEAGQGARWEQYV.

The chain couples TRBV30 to TRBJ1-6; 10 nucleotides agree with TRBD1. CDR3 size: 18 residues. The ends lost 3 bases at V and 8 bases at J; junction bases unmatched: 16. CDR1 and CDR2 from the germline V gene are GTSNPN and SVGIG (reference sequence). The CDR3 is CAWSSSGQGMANYSPLHF. In DNA, the CDR3 is TGTGCCTGGAGCTCCTCGGGACAGGGGATGGCCAACTATTCACCCCTCCACTTT.

The chain has TRBV21-1 and TRBJ2-1; TRBD2, the table's D call, lacks a check against the DNA. TRBV21-1 is flagged as a pseudogene. The CDR3 is 12 amino acids. CDR3 coding DNA: TGTGCCACCCCGAGGACTAACAATGAGCAGTTCTTC. This sequence encodes CATPRTNNEQFF.

In this sample, this clone turned up once. The same CDR3 can be traced to other DNA sequences in this sample. The chain has TRBV19 and TRBJ2-7; D is possibly TRBD1 (6 bases). Looked up from germline, CDR1 is LNHDA and CDR2 is SQIVND (reference sequence). CDR3 length: 13 amino acids. Trimming removed 2 bases at V and 4 bases at J, with 9 bases between. CDR3: CASSIQQGYEQYF. The CDR3, as DNA: TGTGCCAGTAGTATACAACAGGGTTACGAGCAGTACTTC. Full variable domain (remainder filled in from reference TRBV19 and TRBJ2-7): DGGITQSPKYLFRKEGQNVTLSCEQNLNHDAMYWYRQDPGQGLRLIYYSQIVNDFQKGDIAEGYSVSREKKESFPLTVTSAQKNPTAFYLCASSIQQGYEQYFGPGTRLTVT.

The rearrangement links TRBV29-1 to TRBJ1-2, with a possible D match to TRBD1 (5 bases). Trimming removed 4 bases at V and 2 bases at J, with 5 bases between. Germline V lookup: CDR1 SQVTM, CDR2 ANQGSEA. The CDR3 runs to 11 residues. Written as DNA, the CDR3 is TGCAGCGTTGGGGGGAACTATGGCTACACCTTC. Protein product: CSVGGNYGYTF.

This chain joins TRBV7-8 and TRBJ1-1; D remains ambiguous. CDR1 and CDR2 from the germline V gene are SGHVS and FQNEAQ. The V gene lost 5 bases and the J gene lost 0 bases, with 16 bases spanning the gap. This CDR3 contains 16 residues. The CDR3 loop reads CASSHGVEALNTEAFF. Written as DNA, the CDR3 is TGTGCCAGCAGCCACGGTGTTGAAGCTCTGAACACTGAAGCTTTCTTT.

The chain combines TRBV6-1 with TRBJ2-6, with 10 bases lining up with TRBD1. The germline V gene has CDR1 MNHNS and CDR2 SASEGT. This CDR3 region has 18 residues. V trimming: 4 bases; J trimming: 0 bases; junction bases outside the gene matches: 6. The CDR3 spells CASSVDRGFPSGANVLTF. In DNA, the CDR3 is TGTGCCAGCAGTGTGGACAGGGGGTTTCCCTCTGGGGCCAACGTCCTGACTTTC.

The chain has TRBV6-5 and TRBJ1-1; unclear D gene. CDR3 length: 13 amino acids. Germline V gives CDR1 MNHEY, CDR2 SVGAGI. The V end lost 0 bases, the J end lost 10 bases, and 12 bases lay between the germline ends. Written as DNA, the CDR3 is TGTGCCAGCAGTTACTCTATGGGTTATCGAGCTTTCTTT. Translating it yields CASSYSMGYRAFF.

The chain has TRBV6-5 and TRBJ1-1, with D maybe TRBD1 (5 bases). Looked up from germline, CDR1 is MNHEY and CDR2 is SVGAGI. This CDR3 spans 14 amino acids. The ends were cut back, 7 bases at V and 6 bases at J, with 18 bases in the middle. The CDR3 sequence is CASTIPLVRAEAFF. DNA of the CDR3: TGTGCCAGCACCATCCCCTTAGTCAGGGCTGAAGCTTTCTTT.

The J gene is TRBJ1-1, the V gene TRBV18, with a weak D call TRBD1 (5 bases). Looked up from germline, CDR1 is KGHSH and CDR2 is LQKENI. V was pared by 3 bases and J by 1 base, with 12 bases between. The CDR3 sequence is 15 residues long. As DNA, the CDR3 is TGTGCCAGCTCACCCTTCGGGGGTTCGAACACTGAAGCTTTCTTT. Its protein is CASSPFGGSNTEAFF.

V usage is TRBV9 and J usage is TRBJ1-2, with 7 bases matching TRBD1. The CDR3 consists of 16 residues. Germline values: CDR1 SGDLS, CDR2 YYNGEE. The junction had 5 bases not matched to a gene; V was cut back by 0 bases and J by 0 bases. The CDR3 region has the DNA TGTGCCAGCAGCGTAGGGGGACAGAGAGCTAACTATGGCTACACCTTC. Residues: CASSVGGQRANYGYTF.

This clone was found once. The chain has TRBV5-6 and TRBJ2-7, with D perhaps matching TRBD1 or TRBD2 (5 bases each). Germline CDR1 and CDR2: SGHDT and YYEEEE. Trimming removed 1 base at V and 2 bases at J, with 10 bases between. The CDR3 length is 14 residues. The CDR3 coding sequence is TGTGCCAGCAGCTTGACCGGGGCCGCCTACGAGCAGTACTTC. Encoded protein: CASSLTGAAYEQYF.

The V call is TRBV19, the J call TRBJ2-5, with 7 bases aligning to TRBD2. V shed 2 bases, J shed 2 bases, and the junction held 8 bases outside the gene matches. The CDR3 runs to 16 residues. Per the germline V gene, CDR1 is LNHDA and CDR2 is SQIVND (reference sequence). DNA of the CDR3: TGTGCCAGTAGTATACACGGGGCTAGCGGTCAAGAGACCCAGTACTTC. This codes for CASSIHGASGQETQYF.

This chain joins TRBV12-5 and TRBJ2-1, with TRBD2 matching over 7 bases. The CDR3 covers 20 residues. Germline values: CDR1 LGHNT, CDR2 FRNRAP. Trimming removed 6 bases from V and 5 bases from J; junction bases left unmatched: 25. Here the CDR3 reads CASGPTKKLGRRERDNEQFF. Here the CDR3 DNA reads TGTGCTAGTGGCCCCACTAAAAAGCTGGGTCGGCGGGAGCGGGACAATGAGCAGTTCTTC.

The CDR3 sequence is CATQAPDGAQPQHF. CDR3 DNA sequence: TGTGCCACCCAGGCACCCGATGGGGCCCAGCCCCAGCATTTT. The chain carries TRBV24-1 and TRBJ1-5, with D perhaps TRBD1 (5 bases). Germline-derived CDR1 and CDR2 are KGHDR and SFDVKD. V was clipped by 9 bases and J by 7 bases, with 18 bases between them. The CDR3 spans 14 residues.

The chain employs TRBV2 and TRBJ1-1; D gene unclear. The germline V gene encodes CDR1 SNHLY and CDR2 FYNNEI. The V gene lost 6 bases and the J gene lost 11 bases, with 19 bases spanning the gap. The CDR3 sequence is 13 residues long. CDR3 sequence reads: CASRATENGGAFF. The CDR3 region has the DNA TGTGCCAGCAGGGCCACAGAGAACGGAGGGGCTTTCTTT. Full variable domain (outside the CDR3, taken from reference TRBV2 and TRBJ1-1): EPEVTQTPSHQVTQMGQEVILRCVPISNHLYFYWYRQILGQKVEFLVSFYNNEISEKSEIFDDQFSVERPDGSNFTLKIRSTKLEDSAMYFCASRATENGGAFFGQGTRLTVV.

The chain carries TRBV19 and TRBJ1-1; D might be TRBD1 (6 bases). CDR3 size: 14 residues. V gave up 5 bases and J gave up 1 base, with 11 bases separating them. CDR1 is LNHDA, CDR2 SQIVND, per germline (reference sequence). The CDR3 reads CASSGGRGNTEAFF. Here the CDR3 DNA reads TGTGCCAGTAGTGGCGGCAGGGGGAACACTGAAGCTTTCTTT.

In its sample, this clone was seen once. V gene TRBV25-1 combines with J gene TRBJ1-1; D is ambiguous. The CDR3 covers 14 residues. The V end lost 1 base, the J end lost 0 bases, and 6 bases lay between the germline ends. Germline V lookup: CDR1 MGHDK, CDR2 SYGVNS. CDR3 in amino acids: CASSESIMNTEAFF. CDR3 nucleotides: TGTGCCAGCAGTGAATCCATCATGAACACTGAAGCTTTCTTT.

This clone was counted once. The chain is built from TRBV4-1 and TRBJ1-2; D might be TRBD1 (6 bases). Trimming cost V 2 bases and J 6 bases, with 16 bases left between them. CDR3 size: 15 residues. From germline, CDR1 is MGHRA and CDR2 YSYEKL. The CDR3 region has the DNA TGCGCCAGCAGCCAAACAGGGTCACTCAGGGATGGCTACACCTTC. Its protein is CASSQTGSLRDGYTF.

This clone appeared a single time. This rearrangement joins TRBV3-1 (or the pseudogene TRBV3-2) to TRBJ1-1; D ambiguous. CDR1 and CDR2 (germline): LGHDT, YNNKEL (reference sequence). V dropped 1 base and J dropped 6 bases, with 12 bases sitting between them. The CDR3 contains 14 residues. CDR3 in DNA: TGTGCCAGCAGCCAAGGTGATTGGGTACCTGAAGCTTTCTTT. This translates into CASSQGDWVPEAFF.

The V call is TRBV3-1 (or the pseudogene TRBV3-2), the J call TRBJ2-3, with TRBD1 matching over 7 bases. This CDR3 has 13 residues. Trimming at V came to 7 bases and at J to 6 bases, leaving 7 bases not matched to a gene. CDR1 is LGHDT, CDR2 YNNKEL, per germline (reference sequence). CDR3 amino acids: CASTDREWDTQYF. CDR3 in DNA: TGTGCCAGCACAGACAGGGAATGGGATACGCAGTATTTT.